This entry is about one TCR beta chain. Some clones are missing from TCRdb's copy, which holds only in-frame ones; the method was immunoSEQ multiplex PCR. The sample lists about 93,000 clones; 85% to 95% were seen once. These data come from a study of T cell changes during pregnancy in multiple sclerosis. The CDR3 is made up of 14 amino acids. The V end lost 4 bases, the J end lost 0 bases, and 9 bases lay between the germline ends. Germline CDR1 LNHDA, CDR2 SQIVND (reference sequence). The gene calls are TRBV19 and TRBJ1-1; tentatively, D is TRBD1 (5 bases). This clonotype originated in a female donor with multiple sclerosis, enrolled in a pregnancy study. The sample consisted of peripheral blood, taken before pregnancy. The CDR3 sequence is CASSREGLNTEAFF. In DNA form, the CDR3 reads TGTGCCAGTAGTAGGGAGGGGCTGAACACTGAAGCTTTCTTT.